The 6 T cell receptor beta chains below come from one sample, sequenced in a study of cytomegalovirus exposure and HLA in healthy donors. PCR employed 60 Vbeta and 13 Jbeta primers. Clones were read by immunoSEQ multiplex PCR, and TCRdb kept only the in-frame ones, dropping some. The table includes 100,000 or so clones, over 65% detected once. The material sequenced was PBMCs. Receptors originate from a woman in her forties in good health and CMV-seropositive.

CDR3 nucleotide sequence: TGTGCTAGTGGTTTTGGGACGCCGGGGGCTGAAGCTTTCTTT. It yields the protein CASGFGTPGAEAFF. V usage is TRBV12-5 and J usage is TRBJ1-1; possibly TRBD1 for D (5 bases). There are 14 residues in the CDR3. Germline-derived CDR1 and CDR2 are LGHNT and FRNRAP. V was trimmed by 3 bases and J by 6 bases, leaving 14 bases between them. The full variable domain, its missing parts supplied by reference TRBV12-5 and TRBJ1-1, is DARVTQTPRHKVTEMGQEVTMRCQPILGHNTVFWYRQTMMQGLELLAYFRNRAPLDDSGMPKDRFSAEMPDATLATLKIQPSEPRDSAVYFCASGFGTPGAEAFFGQGTRLTVV.

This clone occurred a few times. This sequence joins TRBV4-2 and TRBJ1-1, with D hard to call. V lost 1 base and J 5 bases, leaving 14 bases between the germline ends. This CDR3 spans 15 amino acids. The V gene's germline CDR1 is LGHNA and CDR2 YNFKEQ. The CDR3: CASSQARLGETEAFF. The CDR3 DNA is TGTGCCAGCAGCCAAGCTCGCCTTGGGGAGACTGAAGCTTTCTTT.

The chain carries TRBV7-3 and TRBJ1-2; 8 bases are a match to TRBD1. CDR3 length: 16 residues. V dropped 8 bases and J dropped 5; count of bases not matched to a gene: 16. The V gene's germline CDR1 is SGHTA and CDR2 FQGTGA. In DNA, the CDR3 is TGTGCCAGCTCCTCCAATCAATTCGACAGGGGATATGGCTACACCTTC. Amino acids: CASSSNQFDRGYGYTF.

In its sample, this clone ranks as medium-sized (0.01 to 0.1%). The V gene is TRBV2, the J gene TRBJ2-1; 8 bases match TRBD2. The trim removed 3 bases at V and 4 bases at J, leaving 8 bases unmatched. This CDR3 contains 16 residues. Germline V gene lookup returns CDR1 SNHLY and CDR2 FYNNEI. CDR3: CASSERSGGIYNEQFF. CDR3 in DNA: TGTGCCAGCAGTGAGAGGTCGGGAGGGATATACAATGAGCAGTTCTTC. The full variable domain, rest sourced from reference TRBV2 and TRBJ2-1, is EPEVTQTPSHQVTQMGQEVILRCVPISNHLYFYWYRQILGQKVEFLVSFYNNEISEKSEIFDDQFSVERPDGSNFTLKIRSTKLEDSAMYFCASSERSGGIYNEQFFGPGTRLTVL.

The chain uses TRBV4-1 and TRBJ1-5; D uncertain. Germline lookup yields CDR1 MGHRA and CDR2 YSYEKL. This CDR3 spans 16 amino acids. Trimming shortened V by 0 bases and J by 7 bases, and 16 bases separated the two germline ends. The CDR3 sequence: CASSQESAVPSQPQHF. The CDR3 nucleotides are TGCGCCAGCAGCCAAGAGTCGGCGGTCCCTAGCCAGCCCCAGCATTTT.

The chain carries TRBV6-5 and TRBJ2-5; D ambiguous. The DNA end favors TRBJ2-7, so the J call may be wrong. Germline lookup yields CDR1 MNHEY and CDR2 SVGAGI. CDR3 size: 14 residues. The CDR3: CASSYSALSYEQYF. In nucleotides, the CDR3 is TGTGCCAGCAGTTACTCAGCCCTATCCTACGAGCAGTACTTC.